These T cell receptor beta chains were read from a single sample in a study of blood T cell repertoires in COVID-19. Method: immunoSEQ multiplex PCR; TCRdb's copy keeps in-frame clones and lacks some. Of 360,000 or so clones in the sample, just under 90% were seen once. The sample taken for sequencing was PBMCs or T cells enriched from blood (not recorded which). Receptors were obtained from a woman between 25 and 40 years old who had recovered from COVID-19. The CDR3 runs from the conserved cysteine through the conserved F or W. Fields, in order: CDR3 length, J gene, clone size, V gene, D gene, CDR3 protein, CDR3 DNA. A D gene is named only where the DNA matches it firmly. A row's size may be missing; if present it is once, few, many or a size class.

14 TRBJ2-1 - TRBV28 TRBD2 CASGGLAGDNEQFF TGTGCCAGCGGGGGACTAGCGGGAGACAATGAGCAGTTCTTC
14 TRBJ1-1 - TRBV4-3 - CASSQLGVNTEAFF TGCGCCAGCAGCCAACTAGGGGTGAACACTGAAGCTTTCTTT
14 TRBJ2-1 - TRBV5-1 TRBD1 CASSLGQGSDEQFF TGCGCCAGCAGCTTGGGACAGGGGTCGGATGAGCAGTTCTTC
16 TRBJ2-7 once TRBV6-2/TRBV6-3 - CASSYSLRRSSYEQYF TGTGCCAGCAGTTACTCGCTGCGGAGGAGCTCCTACGAGCAGTACTTC
11 TRBJ1-1 - TRBV21-1 - CASRETGEAFF TGTGCCAGCAGAGAGACAGGTGAAGCTTTCTTT
12 TRBJ1-1 - TRBV7-2 - CASSSLGFEAFF TGTGCCAGCAGCTCACTAGGGTTTGAAGCTTTCTTT
15 TRBJ1-3 - TRBV4-1 - CASSQVSTAGPPIYF TGCGCCAGCAGCCAAGTTTCGACAGCTGGGCCTCCCATATATTTT
14 TRBJ1-5 - TRBV30 TRBD1 CAWSRDRRIMPQHF TGTGCCTGGAGCAGGGACAGAAGAATCATGCCCCAGCATTTT
15 TRBJ2-3 - TRBV27 TRBD2 CASKSSGLPTDTQYF TGTGCCAGCAAGAGTAGCGGGCTTCCGACAGATACGCAGTATTTT
14 TRBJ2-3 once TRBV9 TRBD1 CASGHRGITDTQYF TGTGCCAGCGGACACAGGGGAATCACAGATACGCAGTATTTT
17 TRBJ2-1 - TRBV7-3 TRBD2 CASSRTVLAGGLNEQFF TGTGCCAGCAGCCGAACCGTACTAGCGGGAGGCTTAAATGAGCAGTTCTTC
14 TRBJ1-6 - TRBV3-1/TRBV3-2 - CASSQGIGGSPLHF TGTGCCAGCAGCCAAGGCATTGGAGGTTCACCCCTCCACTTT
14 TRBJ1-1 - TRBV3-1/TRBV3-2 - CASSGGTPLPEAFF TGTGCCAGCAGCGGTGGGACACCACTTCCTGAAGCTTTCTTT
15 TRBJ2-5 - TRBV11-3 - CASSPTYGDKETQYF TGTGCCAGCAGTCCGACCTACGGGGACAAAGAGACCCAGTACTTC
14 TRBJ2-5 - TRBV6-2/TRBV6-3 TRBD1 CASSYSGGQETQYF TGTGCCAGCAGTTATTCAGGGGGCCAAGAGACCCAGTACTTC
15 TRBJ2-4 - TRBV21-1 - CASARRGLAKNIQYF TGTGCCAGCGCGCGGCGGGGACTAGCCAAAAACATTCAGTACTTC
15 TRBJ1-5 many TRBV29-1 - CSVVAGDYSNQPQHF TGCAGCGTTGTGGCAGGGGATTATAGCAATCAGCCCCAGCATTTT
14 TRBJ2-7 many TRBV11-2 - CATTFGDGNYEQYF TGTGCCACCACCTTTGGTGACGGGAACTACGAGCAGTACTTC